This TCR beta chain was recorded in a study of shared clonotypes between healthy human individuals. This CDR3 has 16 residues. From germline, CDR1 is SGHTA and CDR2 FQGNSA. The V gene lost 1 base and the J gene lost 5 bases, with 14 bases spanning the gap. Donors had no recently reported acute infections or vaccinations and were HIV-negative. Notes on this clone: What it binds is unknown.

Overall study results and limits: Non-shared clonotypes were found to have lower generation probabilities than the clonotypes that were shared by all four of the sorted-subset donors.

Assay: immunoSEQ multiplex PCR; the TCRdb copy retains only in-frame clones and omits some. The data contain more than 1.2 million clones, 98% of them singletons. The sequencing input was naive CD4+ T cells sorted from blood. The subset is: CD45RA+ positively selected. The rearrangement uses TRBV7-2 and TRBJ2-2; D possibly matches TRBD1 or TRBD2 (5 bases each). This sequence originates from a man aged 25-45 years in good health. The CDR3 loop is CASSLDYRRITGELFF. Written as DNA, the CDR3 is TGTGCCAGCAGCTTAGACTACAGGAGGATTACCGGGGAGCTGTTTTTT.